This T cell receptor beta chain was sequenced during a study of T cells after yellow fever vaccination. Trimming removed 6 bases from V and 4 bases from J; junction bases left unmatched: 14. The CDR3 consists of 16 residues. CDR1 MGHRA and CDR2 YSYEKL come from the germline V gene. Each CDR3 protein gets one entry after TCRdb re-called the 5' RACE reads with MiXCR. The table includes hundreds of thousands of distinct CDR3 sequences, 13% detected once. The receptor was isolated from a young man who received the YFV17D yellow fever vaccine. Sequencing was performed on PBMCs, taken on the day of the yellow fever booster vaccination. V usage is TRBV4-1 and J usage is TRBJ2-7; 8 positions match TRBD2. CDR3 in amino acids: CASSLQGIAGSYEQYF. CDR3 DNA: TGCGCCAGCAGTCTCCAGGGAATAGCGGGATCGTACGAGCAGTACTTC.